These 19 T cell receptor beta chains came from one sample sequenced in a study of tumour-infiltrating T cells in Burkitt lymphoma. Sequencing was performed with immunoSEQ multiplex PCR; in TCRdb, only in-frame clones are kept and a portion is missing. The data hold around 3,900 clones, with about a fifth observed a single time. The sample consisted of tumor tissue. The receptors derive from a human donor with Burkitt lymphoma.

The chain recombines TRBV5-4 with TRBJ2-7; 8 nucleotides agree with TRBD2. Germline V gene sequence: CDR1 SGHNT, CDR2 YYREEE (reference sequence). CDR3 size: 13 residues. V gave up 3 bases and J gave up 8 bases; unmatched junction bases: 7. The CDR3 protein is CASSSQRESKQYF. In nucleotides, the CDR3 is TGTGCCAGCAGCTCCCAGCGGGAGAGTAAGCAGTACTTC.

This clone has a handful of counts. Here the CDR3 DNA reads TGCGCCAGCAGTCACGGGGGGACTAGAGTAACCCCAGCCTACAATGAGCAGTTCTTC. It encodes CASSHGGTRVTPAYNEQFF. The V call is TRBV23-1, the J call TRBJ2-1; 8 bases are shared with TRBD2. TRBV23-1 is an ORF for which the function is uncertain. J lost 2 bases, V lost 3 bases, and 15 bases had no gene match. CDR3 length: 19 residues.

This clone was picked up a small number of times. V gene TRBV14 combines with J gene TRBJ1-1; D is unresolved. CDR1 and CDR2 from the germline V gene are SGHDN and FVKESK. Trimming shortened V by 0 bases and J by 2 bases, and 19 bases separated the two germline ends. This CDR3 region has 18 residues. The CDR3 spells CASSQEGTALPFNTEAFF. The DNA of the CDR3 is TGTGCCAGCAGCCAAGAAGGAACAGCTCTCCCTTTTAACACTGAAGCTTTCTTT.

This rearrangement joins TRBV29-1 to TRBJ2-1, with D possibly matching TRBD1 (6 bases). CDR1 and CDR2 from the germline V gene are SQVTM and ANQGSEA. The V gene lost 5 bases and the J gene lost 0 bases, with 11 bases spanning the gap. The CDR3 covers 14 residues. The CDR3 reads CSVNDRSSYNEQFF. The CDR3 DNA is TGCAGCGTTAACGACAGGAGCTCCTACAATGAGCAGTTCTTC.

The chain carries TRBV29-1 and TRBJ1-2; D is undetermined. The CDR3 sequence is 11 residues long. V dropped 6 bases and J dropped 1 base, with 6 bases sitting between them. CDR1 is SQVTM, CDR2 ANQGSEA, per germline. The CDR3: CSVEGNYGYTF. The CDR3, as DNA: TGCAGCGTCGAGGGTAACTATGGCTACACCTTC.

CDR3 sequence reads: CASSPRGLQFF. CDR3 in DNA: TGTGCCAGCTCACCACGGGGATTGCAGTTCTTC. This chain uses TRBV18 with TRBJ2-1; the D is unclear. CDR3 length: 11 amino acids. Per the germline V gene, CDR1 is KGHSH and CDR2 is LQKENI. Trimming stripped 1 base from V and 12 bases from J, with 7 bases between.

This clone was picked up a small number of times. The CDR3 is CASSQELDSGYTF. The CDR3 DNA is TGCGCCAGCAGCCAAGAATTGGACAGCGGCTACACCTTC. The chain recombines TRBV4-1 with TRBJ1-2, with D perhaps TRBD1 (6 bases). Germline CDR1 MGHRA, CDR2 YSYEKL. V was clipped by 0 bases and J by 8 bases, with 10 bases between them. This CDR3 contains 13 residues.

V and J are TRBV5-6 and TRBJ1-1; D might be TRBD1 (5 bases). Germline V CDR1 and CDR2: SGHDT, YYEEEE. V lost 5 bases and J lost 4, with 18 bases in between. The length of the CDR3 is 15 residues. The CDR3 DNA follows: TGTGCCAGCAGTTACCGGGGCCCGGGCAGCACTGAAGCTTTCTTT. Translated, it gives CASSYRGPGSTEAFF.

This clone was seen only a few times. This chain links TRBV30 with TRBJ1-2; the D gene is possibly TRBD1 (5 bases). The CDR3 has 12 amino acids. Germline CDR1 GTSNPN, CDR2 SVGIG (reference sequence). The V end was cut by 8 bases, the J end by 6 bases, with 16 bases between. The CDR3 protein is CATPGGRDGYTF. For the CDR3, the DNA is TGTGCCACGCCGGGGGGAAGGGATGGCTACACCTTC.

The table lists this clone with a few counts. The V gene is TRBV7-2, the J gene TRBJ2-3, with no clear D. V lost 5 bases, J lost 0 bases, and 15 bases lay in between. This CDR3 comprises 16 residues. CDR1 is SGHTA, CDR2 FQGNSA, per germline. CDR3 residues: CASSPLGGTSTDTQYF. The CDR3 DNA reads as TGTGCCAGCAGCCCGTTGGGCGGAACTAGCACAGATACGCAGTATTTT.

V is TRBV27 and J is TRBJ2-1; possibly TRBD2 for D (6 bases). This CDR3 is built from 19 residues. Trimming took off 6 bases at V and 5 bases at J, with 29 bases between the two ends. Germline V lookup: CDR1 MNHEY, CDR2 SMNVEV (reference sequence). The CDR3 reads CASSLTVMGRDGGDNEQFF. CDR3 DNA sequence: TGTGCCAGCAGCTTAACGGTTATGGGGCGGGATGGGGGAGACAATGAGCAGTTCTTC.

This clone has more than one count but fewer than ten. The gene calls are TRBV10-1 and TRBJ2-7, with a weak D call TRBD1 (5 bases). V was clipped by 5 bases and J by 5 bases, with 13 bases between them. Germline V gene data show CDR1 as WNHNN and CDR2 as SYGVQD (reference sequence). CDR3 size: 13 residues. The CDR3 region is CASSSPDSHEQYF. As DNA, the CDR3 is TGCGCCAGCAGTTCCCCAGACAGCCACGAGCAGTACTTC.

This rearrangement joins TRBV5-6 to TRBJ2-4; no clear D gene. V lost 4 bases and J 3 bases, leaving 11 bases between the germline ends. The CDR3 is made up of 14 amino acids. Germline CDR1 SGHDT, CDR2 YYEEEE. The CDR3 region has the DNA TGTGCCAGCAGCCCCATCCCCGGCAAAAACATTCAGTACTTC. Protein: CASSPIPGKNIQYF.

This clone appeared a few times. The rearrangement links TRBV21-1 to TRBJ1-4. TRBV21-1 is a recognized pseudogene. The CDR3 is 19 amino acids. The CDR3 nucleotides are TGTGCCAGCAGCAATGATCCAATTGGGGGGAAGTGTGCTAATGAAAAACTGTTTTTT. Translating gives CASSNDPIGGKCANEKLFF.

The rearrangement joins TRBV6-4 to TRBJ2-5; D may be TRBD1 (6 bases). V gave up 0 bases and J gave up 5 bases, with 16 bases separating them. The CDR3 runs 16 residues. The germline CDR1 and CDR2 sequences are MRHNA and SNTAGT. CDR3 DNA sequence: TGTGCCAGCAGTGACTCGACCGGGGCAGGGGTGGAGACCCAGTACTTC. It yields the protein CASSDSTGAGVETQYF.

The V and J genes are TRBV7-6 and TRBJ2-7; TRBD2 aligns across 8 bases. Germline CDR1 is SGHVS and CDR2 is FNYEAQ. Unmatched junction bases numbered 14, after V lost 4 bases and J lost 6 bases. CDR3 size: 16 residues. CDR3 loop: CASSSRAGTSKREQYF. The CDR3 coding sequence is TGTGCCAGCAGCTCGAGGGCGGGGACTAGTAAACGCGAGCAGTACTTC.

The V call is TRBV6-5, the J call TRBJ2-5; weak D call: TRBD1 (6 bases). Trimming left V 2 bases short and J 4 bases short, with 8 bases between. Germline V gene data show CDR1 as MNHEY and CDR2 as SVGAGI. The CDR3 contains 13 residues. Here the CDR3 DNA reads TGTGCCAGCAGTTACGTCAGGGGAGAGACCCAGTACTTC. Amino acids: CASSYVRGETQYF.

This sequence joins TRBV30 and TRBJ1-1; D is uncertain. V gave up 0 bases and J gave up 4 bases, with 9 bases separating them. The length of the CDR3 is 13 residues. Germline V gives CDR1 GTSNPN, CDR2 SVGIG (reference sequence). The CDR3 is CAWSVHPGTEAFF. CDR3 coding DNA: TGTGCCTGGAGTGTACACCCAGGCACTGAAGCTTTCTTT.

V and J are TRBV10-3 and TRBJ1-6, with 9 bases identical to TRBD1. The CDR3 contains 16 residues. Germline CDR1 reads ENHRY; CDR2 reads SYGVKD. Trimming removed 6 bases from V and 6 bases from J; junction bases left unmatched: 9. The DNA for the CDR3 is TGTGCCATCAGGACGGACAGGGGCTTATTTAATTCACCCCTCCACTTT. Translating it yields CAIRTDRGLFNSPLHF.